This T cell receptor (beta chain) was found in a study of blood T cell repertoires in COVID-19. Using immunoSEQ multiplex PCR, the repertoire was profiled, and TCRdb retains in-frame clones only, with some absent. The table has more than 150,000 clones, roughly 81% seen once. This sequence was found in a woman older than 75 with COVID-19, enrolled during active disease. Sequenced sample: peripheral blood.

The CDR3 nucleotides are TGTGCCAGCAGTGAAGCCCCACGGGGGGGGAGAGAGACCCAGTACTTC. Amino acid sequence: CASSEAPRGGRETQYF. The chain recombines TRBV6-1 with TRBJ2-5, with 8 positions matching TRBD2. This CDR3 is 16 amino acids long. Losses at the gene ends were 0 bases for V and 4 bases for J; bases not matched to a gene: 7. Germline values: CDR1 MNHNS, CDR2 SASEGT.